This T cell receptor (beta chain) emerged from a study of CD8+CD57+ T cells in acquired aplastic anemia. From germline, CDR1 is DFQATT and CDR2 SNEGSKA (reference sequence). The germline V and J ends were trimmed by 5 bases and 4 bases, with 12 bases remaining between them. CDR3 length: 13 residues. It was genomic DNA that served as the template for profiling TCR beta VDJ and CDR3. TCRdb re-called the reads through MiXCR, storing one row per CDR3 protein. The sample lists approximately 160,000 distinct CDR3 sequences; about 48% were seen once. This clonotype has a count of ten or more. V is TRBV20-1 and J is TRBJ1-3, with D perhaps TRBD1 (6 bases). The sample was sorted CD4+, CD8+, or CD8+CD57+ T cells (not recorded which) from PBMCs. The clonotype was recovered from a human donor in good health. The CDR3 nucleotides are TGCAGTGCTCCGGGACAATCCGGAAACACCATATATTTT. This codes for CSAPGQSGNTIYF.